This T cell receptor (beta chain) was retrieved from a study of blood T cell repertoires in COVID-19. The wider study: T cells, B-cell-depleted T cells, or PBMCs provided the cDNA or gDNA that served as material.

In the authors' methods: Cell counts per sample came from amplifying reference gene primers. TCRdb keeps only in-frame clones here, not all; method: immunoSEQ multiplex PCR. That table is the source of V, J and clone size, and D and trimming were worked out from the DNA. The table has roughly 230,000 clones, under 90% seen once. The V and J ends lost 4 bases and 5 bases, in that order; junction bases with no gene match: 8. The CDR3 contains 15 residues. CDR1 is SGHDT, CDR2 YYEEEE, per germline. The specimen was peripheral blood. The receptor was derived from a woman of 80 years or more with acute or convalescent COVID-19. The rearrangement uses TRBV5-6 and TRBJ2-5, with 10 nucleotides matching TRBD1. In nucleotides, the CDR3 is TGTGCCAGCAGCGACCCGGGACAGGGGTGGGAGACCCAGTACTTC. Translated, it gives CASSDPGQGWETQYF.